The sequence of this TCR beta chain was determined in a study of T cells in Graves' hyperthyroidism and ophthalmopathy. Whole-study findings and limits: It was a median roughly six months before onset that the model predicted ophthalmopathy.

It was uncontrolled infection, other autoimmune disease, pregnancy or lactation that excluded patients. Amplification targeted TCR beta CDR3 regions from RNA transcripts. The HTBI set primed first-round TCR CDR3 RT-PCR. TCRdb independently ran MiXCR on the multiplex PCR reads; one entry per CDR3 protein. This repertoire shows roughly 740,000 distinct CDR3 sequences, about a sixth found once; its top ten account for approximately 8%. With 11 bases removed from V and 0 bases from J, the gap between germline ends came to 23 bases. Germline CDR1 SNHLY, CDR2 FYNNEI. The CDR3 contains 16 residues. This clonotype was detected many times. The antigen remains undetermined.

The clonotype was recovered from a man aged 18-30 years with Graves' hyperthyroidism. The sequencing sample was made of blood. J is TRBJ2-7 and V is TRBV2; D is perhaps TRBD2 (6 bases). The CDR3 DNA is TGTGCCGGCACTGGCCAAACGGGACTCGCCTCCTACGAGCAGTACTTC. Translation gives CAGTGQTGLASYEQYF.